A single TCR beta chain is shown here with its context. Clones were sequenced by immunoSEQ multiplex PCR, and TCRdb holds only the in-frame ones, with some missing. The table has under 200,000 clones, 80% to 95% seen once. These data belong to a study of T cell responses to AZD1222 COVID-19 vaccine. V gave up 7 bases and J gave up 2 bases, with 9 bases separating them. CDR1 is MNHEY and CDR2 is SVGAGI in the germline V gene. The CDR3 spans 14 residues. The chain is built from TRBV6-5 and TRBJ1-6, with unresolved D. This sample comprised peripheral blood, obtained on day 0 of AZD1222 vaccination. This TCR was recovered from an adult in good health. CDR3 region: CASKGSPYNSPLHF. The CDR3 region has the DNA TGTGCCAGCAAAGGGTCCCCCTATAATTCACCCCTCCACTTT.